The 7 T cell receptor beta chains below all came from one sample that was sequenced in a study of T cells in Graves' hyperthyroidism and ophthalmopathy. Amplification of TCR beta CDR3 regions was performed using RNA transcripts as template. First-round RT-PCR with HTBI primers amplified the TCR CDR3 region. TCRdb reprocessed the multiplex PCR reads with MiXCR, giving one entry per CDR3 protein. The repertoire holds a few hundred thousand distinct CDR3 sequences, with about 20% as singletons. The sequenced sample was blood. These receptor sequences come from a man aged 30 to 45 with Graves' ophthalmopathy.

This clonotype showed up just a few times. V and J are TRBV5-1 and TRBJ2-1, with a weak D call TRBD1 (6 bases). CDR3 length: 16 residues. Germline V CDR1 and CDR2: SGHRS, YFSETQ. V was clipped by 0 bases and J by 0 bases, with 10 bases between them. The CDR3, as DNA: TGCGCCAGCAGCTTGGTGGCAGGGGTCTCCTACAATGAGCAGTTCTTC. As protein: CASSLVAGVSYNEQFF.

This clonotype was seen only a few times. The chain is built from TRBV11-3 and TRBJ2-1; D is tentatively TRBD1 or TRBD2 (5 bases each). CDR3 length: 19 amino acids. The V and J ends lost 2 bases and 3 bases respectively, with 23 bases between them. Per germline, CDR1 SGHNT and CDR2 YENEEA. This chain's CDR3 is CASSLLYMVVRGDYNEQFF. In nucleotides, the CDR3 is TGTGCCAGCAGCTTATTATATATGGTGGTACGGGGCGACTACAATGAGCAGTTCTTC.

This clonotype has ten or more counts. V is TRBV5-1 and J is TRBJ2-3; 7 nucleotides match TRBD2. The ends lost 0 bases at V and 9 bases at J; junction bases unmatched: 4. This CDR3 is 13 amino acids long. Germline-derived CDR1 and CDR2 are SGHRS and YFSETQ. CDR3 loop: CASSLATRGTQYF. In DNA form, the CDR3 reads TGCGCCAGCAGCTTGGCTACGCGGGGGACGCAGTATTTT.

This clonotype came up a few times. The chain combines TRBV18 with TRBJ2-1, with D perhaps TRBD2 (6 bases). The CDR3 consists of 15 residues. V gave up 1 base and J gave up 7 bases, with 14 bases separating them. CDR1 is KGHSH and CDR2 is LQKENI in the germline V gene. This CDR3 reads CASSPRRGKKNEQFF. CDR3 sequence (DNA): TGTGCCAGCTCACCACGGCGCGGGAAAAAAAATGAGCAGTTCTTC.

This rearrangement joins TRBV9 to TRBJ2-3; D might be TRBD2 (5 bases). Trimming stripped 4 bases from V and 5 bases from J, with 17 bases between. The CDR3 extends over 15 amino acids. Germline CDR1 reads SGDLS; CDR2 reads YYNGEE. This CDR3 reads CASSLEGSAKDTQYF. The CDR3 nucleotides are TGTGCCAGCAGCTTAGAGGGTAGCGCTAAAGATACGCAGTATTTT.

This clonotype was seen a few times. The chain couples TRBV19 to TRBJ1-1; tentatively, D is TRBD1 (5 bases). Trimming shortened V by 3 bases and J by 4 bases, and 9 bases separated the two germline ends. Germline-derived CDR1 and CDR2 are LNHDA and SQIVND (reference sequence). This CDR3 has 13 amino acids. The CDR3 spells CASSIRRGTEAFF. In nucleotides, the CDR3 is TGTGCCAGTAGTATTAGGAGGGGCACTGAAGCTTTCTTT.

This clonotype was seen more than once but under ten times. The CDR3 nucleotides read TGTGCTAGTGCCCCTCCCCGGGGGGCAGGGCACTACAATGAGCAGTTCTTC. It specifies CASAPPRGAGHYNEQFF. This sequence joins TRBV12-5 and TRBJ2-1; D might be TRBD2 (7 bases). Trimming removed 7 bases at V and 3 bases at J, with 22 bases between. Germline loops: CDR1 LGHNT, CDR2 FRNRAP. This CDR3 contains 17 residues.